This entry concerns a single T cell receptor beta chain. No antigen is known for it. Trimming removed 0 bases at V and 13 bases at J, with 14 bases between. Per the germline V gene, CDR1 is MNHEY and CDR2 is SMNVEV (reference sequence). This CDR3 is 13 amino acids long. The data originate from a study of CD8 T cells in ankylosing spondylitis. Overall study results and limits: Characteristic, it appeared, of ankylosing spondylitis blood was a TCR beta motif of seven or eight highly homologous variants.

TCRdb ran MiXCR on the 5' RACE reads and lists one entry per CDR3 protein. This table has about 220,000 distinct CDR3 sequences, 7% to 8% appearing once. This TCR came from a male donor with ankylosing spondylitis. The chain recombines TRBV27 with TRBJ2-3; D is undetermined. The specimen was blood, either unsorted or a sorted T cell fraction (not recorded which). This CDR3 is CASSLSPRRGEYF. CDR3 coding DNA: TGTGCCAGCAGTTTATCGCCACGGCGTGGGGAGTATTTT.